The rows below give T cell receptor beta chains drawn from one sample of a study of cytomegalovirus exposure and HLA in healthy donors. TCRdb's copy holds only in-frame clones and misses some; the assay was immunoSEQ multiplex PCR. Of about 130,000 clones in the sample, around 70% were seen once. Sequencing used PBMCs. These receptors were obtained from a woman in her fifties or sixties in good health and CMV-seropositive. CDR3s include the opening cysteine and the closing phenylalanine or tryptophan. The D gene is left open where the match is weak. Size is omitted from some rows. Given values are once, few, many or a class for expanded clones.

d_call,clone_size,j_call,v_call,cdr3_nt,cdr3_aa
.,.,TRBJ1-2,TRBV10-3,TGTGCCATCAGTGAGCTCGGGACGGGGGAAGTTGGTGGCTACACCTTC,CAISELGTGEVGGYTF
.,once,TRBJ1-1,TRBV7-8,TGTGCCAGCAGCCCCTCGGGAGGGATGAACACTGAAGCTTTCTTT,CASSPSGGMNTEAFF
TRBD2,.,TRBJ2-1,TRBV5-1,TGCGCCAGCCGCAGGGAACTAGCGGGAATCTATGAGCAGTTCTTC,CASRRELAGIYEQFF
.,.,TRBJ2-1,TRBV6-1,TGTGCCAGCCGAGCCCCACGGGAGTTGTTTAGTGAGCAGTTCTTC,CASRAPRELFSEQFF
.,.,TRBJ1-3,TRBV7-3,TGTGCCAGCAGCCCCGGAGGGCAGTCTGGAAACACCATATATTTT,CASSPGGQSGNTIYF
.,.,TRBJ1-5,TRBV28,TGTGCCAGCAGCCAAGGGGGAGGGCGGCCCCAGCATTTT,CASSQGGGRPQHF
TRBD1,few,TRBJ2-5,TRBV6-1,TGTGCCAGCAGCCAGGACAGGAGAGAGACCCAGTACTTC,CASSQDRRETQYF
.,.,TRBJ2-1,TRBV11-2,TGTGCCAGCAGCAGTCAACAGGGAGGGAATGAGCAGTTCTTC,CASSSQQGGNEQFF
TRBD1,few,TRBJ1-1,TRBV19,TGTGCCAGTAGAAGGGACAGGGGTGGTACTGAAGCTTTCTTT,CASRRDRGGTEAFF
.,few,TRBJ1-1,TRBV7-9,TGTGCCAGCAGCTCGTGGGCTGGTGAAGCTTTCTTT,CASSSWAGEAFF
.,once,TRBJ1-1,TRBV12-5,TGTGCTAGTGGCACTAGGGAGGCTTTCTTT,CASGTREAFF
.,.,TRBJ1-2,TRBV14,TGTGCCAGCAGCCAAGATTTCGATGTCGGTGGCTACACCTTC,CASSQDFDVGGYTF
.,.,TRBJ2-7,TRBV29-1,TGCAGCGCCGCAGCCTTCGCCGGGGGTAACGAGCAGTACTTC,CSAAAFAGGNEQYF
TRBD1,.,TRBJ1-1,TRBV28,TGTGCCAGCAGTTCTCCTCCCGGGACAGACACTGAAGCTTTCTTT,CASSSPPGTDTEAFF
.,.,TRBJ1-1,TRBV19,TGTGCCAGTAGCACCGTAGCAGGGGTGAACACTGAAGCTTTCTTT,CASSTVAGVNTEAFF
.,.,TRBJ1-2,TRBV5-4,TGTGCCAGCAGCGGGCCGGGAGACTATGGCTACACCTTC,CASSGPGDYGYTF
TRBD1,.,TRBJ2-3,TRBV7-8,TGTGCCAGCAGCACGGGGACAGCGGTCTACACAGATACGCAGTATTTT,CASSTGTAVYTDTQYF
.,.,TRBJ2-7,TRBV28,TGTGCCAGCAGTTGGACAGCCTCCTACGAGCAGTACTTC,CASSWTASYEQYF
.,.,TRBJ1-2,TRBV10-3,TGTGCCATCAGTGAGTCCCAGGGGACGGCTGGCTACACCTTC,CAISESQGTAGYTF
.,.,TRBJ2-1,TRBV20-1,TGCAGTGCTAGCAACAAAAATGAGCAGTTCTTC,CSASNKNEQFF
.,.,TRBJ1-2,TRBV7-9,TGTGCCAGCAGCTTAGCGGGGAGGGGCTACACCTTC,CASSLAGRGYTF
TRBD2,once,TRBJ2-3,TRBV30,TGTGCCTGGAGTCCCGCAGCCAGCGGGAACGACGATACGCAGTATTTT,CAWSPAASGNDDTQYF
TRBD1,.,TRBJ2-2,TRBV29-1,TGCAGCGTGATCGACAGGGGGTACACCGGGGAGCTGTTTTTT,CSVIDRGYTGELFF
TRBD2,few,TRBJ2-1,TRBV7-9,TGTGCCAGCAAGTCGCTAGCGGATTATAAATACAATGAGCAGTTCTTC,CASKSLADYKYNEQFF
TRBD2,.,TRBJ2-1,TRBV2,TGTGCCAGCAGCCTAGCGGGACGATACAATGAGCAGTTCTTC,CASSLAGRYNEQFF
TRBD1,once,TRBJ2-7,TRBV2,TGTGCCAGCAGTGCCCAAGGGGGCCGAAGCTCCTACGAGCAGTACTTC,CASSAQGGRSSYEQYF
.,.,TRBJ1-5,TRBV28,TGTGCCAGCGGGTACAGGTGGAGCAATCAGCCCCAGCATTTT,CASGYRWSNQPQHF
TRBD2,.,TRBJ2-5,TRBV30,TGTGCCTGGACCAGAGACCTAGCGGGAGCTGAGACCCAGTACTTC,CAWTRDLAGAETQYF
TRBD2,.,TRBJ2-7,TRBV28,TGTGCCAGCAGTTTTCTAGCGGGACTATCTTACGAGCAGTACTTC,CASSFLAGLSYEQYF
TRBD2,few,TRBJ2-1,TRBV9,TGTGCCAGCAGCGTAAGGGCTAGCGGGTTTAATGAGCAGTTCTTC,CASSVRASGFNEQFF
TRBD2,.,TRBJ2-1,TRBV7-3,TGTGCCAGCAGTTCGGGGGGGTCCTACAATGAGCAGTTCTTC,CASSSGGSYNEQFF
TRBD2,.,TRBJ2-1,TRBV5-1,TGCGCCAGCAGCTTGGGACTAGCGGACCACAATGAGCAGTTCTTC,CASSLGLADHNEQFF
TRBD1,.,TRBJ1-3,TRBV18,TGTGCCAGCTCACCACTACCCACAGGGGCGGTCGGAAACACCATATATTTT,CASSPLPTGAVGNTIYF
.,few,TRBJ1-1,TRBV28,TGTGCCACCCAAGCAGGAGTTGGCCGCGGGCAAGCTTTCTTT,CATQAGVGRGQAFF
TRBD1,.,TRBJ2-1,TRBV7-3,TGTGCCAGCAGCCGAACCGGGACAGGCAATGAGCAGTTCTTC,CASSRTGTGNEQFF
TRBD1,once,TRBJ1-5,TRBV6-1,TGTGCCAGCCTGGACAGGGTCCAGGGTCAGCCCCAGCATTTT,CASLDRVQGQPQHF
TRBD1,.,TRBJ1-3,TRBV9,TGTGCCAGCAGCGTGGGGGACAGCTCTGGAAACACCATATATTTT,CASSVGDSSGNTIYF
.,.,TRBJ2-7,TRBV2,TGTGCCAGCAGTGTGGGGAGGAAGGCCTACGAGCAGTACTTC,CASSVGRKAYEQYF
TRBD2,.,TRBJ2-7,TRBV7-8,TGTGCCAGCAGCTTAGGGCTTAGCGGGAGGGCCTACGAGCAGTACTTC,CASSLGLSGRAYEQYF
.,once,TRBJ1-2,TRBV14,TGTGCCAGCAGCCAAGTTACCATCGGGGGCTACACCTTC,CASSQVTIGGYTF
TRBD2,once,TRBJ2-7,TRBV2,TGTGCCAGCAGTGAAACGAGGGAGGGCGAGCAGTACTTC,CASSETREGEQYF
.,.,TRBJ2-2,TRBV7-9,TGTGCCAGCAGCTTAGTAGACAAGCTGTTTTTT,CASSLVDKLFF
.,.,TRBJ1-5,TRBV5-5,TGTGCCAGCAGCTTGTGGCCTTATAGCAATCAGCCCCAGCATTTT,CASSLWPYSNQPQHF
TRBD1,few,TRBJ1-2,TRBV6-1,TGTGCCAGCAGTCCGGGACAGGGGAACTATGGCTACACCTTC,CASSPGQGNYGYTF
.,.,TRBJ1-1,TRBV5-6,TGTGCCAGCAGCTTGGTGCCGGGTTCTGCGAACACTGAAGCTTTCTTT,CASSLVPGSANTEAFF
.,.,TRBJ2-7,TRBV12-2,TGTGCAAGTCGCCCCCCCGCGGGAGGGTACGAGCAGTACTTC,CASRPPAGGYEQYF
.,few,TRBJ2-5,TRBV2,TGTGCCAGCAGTTTAGCCGGAGAGACCCAGTACTTC,CASSLAGETQYF
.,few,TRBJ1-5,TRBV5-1,TGCGCCAGCAGCCCGACAGGCCCCAATCAGCCCCAGCATTTT,CASSPTGPNQPQHF
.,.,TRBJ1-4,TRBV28,TGTGCCAGCAGTTTAAGACAGACCCGTGAAAAACTGTTTTTT,CASSLRQTREKLFF
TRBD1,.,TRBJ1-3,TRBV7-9,TGTGCCAGCAGCTCTTTACAGGGGTCTGGAAACACCATATATTTT,CASSSLQGSGNTIYF
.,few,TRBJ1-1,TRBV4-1,TGCGCCAGCAGCCAAGATACGGGCACTGAAGCTTTCTTT,CASSQDTGTEAFF
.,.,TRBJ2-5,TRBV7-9,TGTGCCAGCAGCTTAGTAGTGGAGACCCAGTACTTC,CASSLVVETQYF
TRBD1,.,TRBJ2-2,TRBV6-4,TGTGCCAGCAGTGACTCGCGACAGGGGGCCGGGGAGCTGTTTTTT,CASSDSRQGAGELFF
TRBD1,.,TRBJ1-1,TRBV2,TGTGCCAGCAGGGGGACAGGGATGAACACTGAAGCTTTCTTT,CASRGTGMNTEAFF